The clone carrying this TCR beta chain was counted a single time. Per germline, CDR1 SGHTA and CDR2 FQGTGA. V was clipped by 5 bases and J by 3 bases, with 14 bases between them. This CDR3 is 15 amino acids long. The data stem from a study of blood T cell repertoires in COVID-19. Study at large: Specimens from acute and convalescent COVID-19 originated in the United States, Italy and Spain. In each case, the material was cDNA or gDNA derived from T cells, B-cell-depleted T cells, or PBMCs.

TCRdb's table, derived via immunoSEQ multiplex PCR, lists solely in-frame clones and lacks some. The table shows under 20,000 clones, with 65% to 85% occurring only once. The sequence was obtained from a human donor in a cohort sampled during active COVID-19. Sequencing was performed on peripheral blood. The chain couples TRBV7-3 to TRBJ2-1; tentatively, D is TRBD2 (6 bases). The CDR3, as DNA: TGTGCCAGCAGCCTAGCCGGGGGACTCTACAATGAGCAGTTCTTC. Translated, it gives CASSLAGGLYNEQFF.